A selection of T cell receptor beta chains follows, all from one sample in a study. TCRdb called the RT-PCR reads again in MiXCR, with one record for every CDR3 protein. The sample lists around 700,000 distinct CDR3 sequences, more than 13% seen once, with 3.6% in the top ten. Material: memory CD4+ T cells from blood. Receptor source: a female donor in good health, serving as a healthy control. The CDR3 runs from the conserved cysteine through the conserved F or W. The order of the fields is clone size, D gene, V gene, CDR3 protein. A D gene is named only where the DNA matches it firmly. Size tells how often a clone was seen (once, few, many) or the class of an expanded clone, and some rows leave it out.

. . TRBV20-1 CSARPYGDGYTF
few TRBD2 TRBV30 CAWSATSGRTDTQYF
. TRBD1 TRBV2 CASSPGQGASPQHF
. . TRBV20-1 CSAPPHGVYEQYF
many TRBD1 TRBV3-1 CASSYGAGGDTQYF
once TRBD2 TRBV7-3 CASSLIRSREGSHNEQFF
. . TRBV18 CASSLDMGQETQYF
. TRBD1 TRBV4-1 CASSLWGGDSQPQHF
many . TRBV6-6 CASSYYEQYF
. . TRBV20-1 CSARGGGSSSEEQYF
few . TRBV20-1 CSARQGTPNSPLHF
many . TRBV5-1 CASSLTGRAAEAFF
few TRBD1 TRBV29-1 CSVRQGAGNQPQHF
many TRBD2 TRBV6-6 CASSGLAGEPKLYNEQFF
few TRBD1 TRBV28 CASTGTGTYEQFF
. TRBD1 TRBV5-1 CASSSRGWTGASTDTQYF
many . TRBV20-1 CSAIGQKQETQYF
. TRBD2 TRBV6-2/TRBV6-3 CASSQSIGTSGTDTQYF
many TRBD1 TRBV12-3/TRBV12-4 CASSLDRVVYGYTF
many . TRBV20-1 CSAGTVDGYTF
. . TRBV20-1 CSAREPRGGQPQHF
. TRBD2 TRBV4-1 CASSLSGRAFDTQYF
few TRBD2 TRBV5-1 CASSLGLAGEYEQFF
few . TRBV6-1 CASSESGAAYNEQFF